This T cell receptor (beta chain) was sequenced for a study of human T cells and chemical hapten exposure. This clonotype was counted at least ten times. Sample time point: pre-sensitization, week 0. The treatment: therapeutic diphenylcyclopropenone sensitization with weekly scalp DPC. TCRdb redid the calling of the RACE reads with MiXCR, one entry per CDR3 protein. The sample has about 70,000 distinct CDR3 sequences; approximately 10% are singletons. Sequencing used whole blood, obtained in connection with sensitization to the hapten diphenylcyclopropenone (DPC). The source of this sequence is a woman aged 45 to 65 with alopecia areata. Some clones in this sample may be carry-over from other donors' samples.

The CDR3 DNA is TGTGCCAGCAGCGGAGGGGACAGGATTAATGAAAAACTGTTTTTT. This translates into CASSGGDRINEKLFF. This chain connects TRBV9 to TRBJ1-4; 8 bases agree with TRBD1. CDR1 is SGDLS, CDR2 YYNGEE, per germline. The V segment lost 3 bases and the J segment 4 bases; nucleotides outside the gene matches: 5. The CDR3 length is 15 residues. The entire variable domain, with the rest obtained from reference TRBV9 and TRBJ1-4, is as follows: DSGVTQTPKHLITATGQRVTLRCSPRSGDLSVYWYQQSLDQGLQFLIQYYNGEERAKGNILERFSAQQFPDLHSELNLSSLELGDSALYFCASSGGDRINEKLFFGSGTQLSVL.